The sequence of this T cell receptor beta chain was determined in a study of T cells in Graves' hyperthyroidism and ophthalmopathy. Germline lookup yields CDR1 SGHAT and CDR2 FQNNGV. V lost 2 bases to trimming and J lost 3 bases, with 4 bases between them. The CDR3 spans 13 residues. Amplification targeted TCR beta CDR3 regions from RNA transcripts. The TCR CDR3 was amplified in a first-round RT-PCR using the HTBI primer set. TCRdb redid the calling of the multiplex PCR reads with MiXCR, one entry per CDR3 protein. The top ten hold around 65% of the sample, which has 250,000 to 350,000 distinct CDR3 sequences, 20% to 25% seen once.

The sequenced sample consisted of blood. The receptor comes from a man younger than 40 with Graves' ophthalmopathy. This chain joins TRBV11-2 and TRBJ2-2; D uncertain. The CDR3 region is CASSLRYTGELFF. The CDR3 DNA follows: TGTGCCAGCAGCTTACGGTACACCGGGGAGCTGTTTTTT.